Listed below are T cell receptor beta chains from one sample, sequenced in a study of blood T cell repertoires in COVID-19. Method: immunoSEQ multiplex PCR; TCRdb's copy keeps in-frame clones and lacks some. Here the sample spans 85,000 or so clones, about nine tenths being singletons. The source material was peripheral blood. These receptors were collected from a man aged 45-60 years with active or convalescent COVID-19. CDR3s include the opening cysteine and the closing phenylalanine or tryptophan. Clone size is not always given. Where it is, it says once, few, many or a class for expanded clones.

V: TRBV19; size: few; J: TRBJ1-2; CDR3: CASSTGTGIYGYTF
V: TRBV12-2; size: -; J: TRBJ2-3; CDR3: CASRFAGVGTDTQYF
V: TRBV28; size: -; J: TRBJ2-2; CDR3: CASSQIGTANTGELFF
V: TRBV4-2; size: -; J: TRBJ2-5; CDR3: CASSQRIGEETQYF
V: TRBV7-8; size: -; J: TRBJ1-2; CDR3: CASSREQGARGSGYTF
V: TRBV19; size: -; J: TRBJ2-7; CDR3: CASTPDRRSSYEQYF
V: TRBV6-5; size: -; J: TRBJ2-7; CDR3: CASRRSRSDEQYF
V: TRBV12-3/TRBV12-4; size: -; J: TRBJ1-6; CDR3: CASSFNRSPLHF
V: TRBV5-1; size: -; J: TRBJ2-7; CDR3: CASSQRSTDYEQYF
V: TRBV6-5; size: -; J: TRBJ2-2; CDR3: CASSLQGATGELFF
V: TRBV12-5; size: -; J: TRBJ1-1; CDR3: CASGLGNRGWNTEAFF
V: TRBV5-1; size: -; J: TRBJ2-7; CDR3: CASSLAADTYEQYF
V: TRBV5-1; size: -; J: TRBJ1-2; CDR3: CASSLVLNAQNYGYTF
V: TRBV5-4; size: once; J: TRBJ1-6; CDR3: CASSLVGREAYGSPLHF
V: TRBV2; size: -; J: TRBJ2-5; CDR3: CASRNRAETQYF
V: TRBV5-1; size: -; J: TRBJ2-1; CDR3: CASSLSGTGQFSEQFF
V: TRBV18; size: -; J: TRBJ2-5; CDR3: CASSPPVRETQYF
V: TRBV7-2; size: -; J: TRBJ2-7; CDR3: CASSLRAGGAYEQYF
V: TRBV3-1/TRBV3-2; size: -; J: TRBJ2-3; CDR3: CASSHIQSTDTQYF
V: TRBV7-2; size: -; J: TRBJ1-6; CDR3: CASSLEAYGSPLHF
V: TRBV6-5; size: few; J: TRBJ2-1; CDR3: CASSFGRVLYNEQFF
V: TRBV11-2; size: few; J: TRBJ2-7; CDR3: CASSFLPEQGATSYEQYF
V: TRBV19; size: -; J: TRBJ2-1; CDR3: CASSIIIGTAQGEQFF
V: TRBV4-3; size: -; J: TRBJ1-3; CDR3: CASSQSGLGNTIYF
V: TRBV11-3; size: once; J: TRBJ2-1; CDR3: CASSLVWTGGSYDEQFF
V: TRBV4-1; size: -; J: TRBJ2-2; CDR3: CASSQAGTGGYTGELFF
V: TRBV5-6; size: -; J: TRBJ2-7; CDR3: CASSLLQAISYEQYF
V: TRBV6-6; size: -; J: TRBJ1-1; CDR3: CASSRSSGTGQDEAFF
V: TRBV5-1; size: -; J: TRBJ1-6; CDR3: CASSRRTGSNHSPLHF
V: TRBV24-1; size: -; J: TRBJ2-1; CDR3: CATSDFGLGANEQFF
V: TRBV4-3; size: -; J: TRBJ1-2; CDR3: CASSQRQQGFVYGYTF
V: TRBV3-1/TRBV3-2; size: -; J: TRBJ2-2; CDR3: CATIAGGNTGELFF
V: TRBV2; size: -; J: TRBJ1-3; CDR3: CASSRQGYGNTIYF
V: TRBV28; size: once; J: TRBJ1-1; CDR3: CATAGGAETEAFF
V: TRBV24-1; size: -; J: TRBJ2-6; CDR3: CATSDTGAGANVLTF
V: TRBV7-2; size: -; J: TRBJ1-5; CDR3: CASSLAQTWGGPQHF
V: TRBV5-1; size: -; J: TRBJ2-1; CDR3: CASSRVTSGSEALNEQFF
V: TRBV18; size: -; J: TRBJ2-5; CDR3: CASSDNRGGETQYF
V: TRBV5-1; size: -; J: TRBJ2-7; CDR3: CASSRDRVAYEQYF
V: TRBV6-6; size: -; J: TRBJ2-1; CDR3: CASTSGRTQMYNEQFF
V: TRBV5-1; size: -; J: TRBJ2-2; CDR3: CASSLSPGNTGELFF
V: TRBV5-1; size: -; J: TRBJ2-3; CDR3: CASSTSASGSDTQYF
V: TRBV18; size: -; J: TRBJ2-7; CDR3: CASSPHRQGQTISYEQYF
V: TRBV12-3/TRBV12-4; size: few; J: TRBJ1-1; CDR3: CASSLGQGTEAFF
V: TRBV23-1; size: -; J: TRBJ2-5; CDR3: CASSPFRPGETQYF
V: TRBV7-8; size: once; J: TRBJ2-2; CDR3: CASSPGLAGVTGELFF
V: TRBV4-1; size: -; J: TRBJ1-1; CDR3: CASSQGQGKATEAFF
V: TRBV30; size: -; J: TRBJ2-3; CDR3: CAWSAGTGFSDTQYF
V: TRBV3-1/TRBV3-2; size: -; J: TRBJ1-1; CDR3: CASSYRQGMNTEAFF
V: TRBV11-3; size: once; J: TRBJ2-3; CDR3: CASSLAGTGVGTDTQYF
V: TRBV5-1; size: -; J: TRBJ2-7; CDR3: CASSPGLAGIYEQYF
V: TRBV7-2; size: once; J: TRBJ2-5; CDR3: CASSLGPSGGQETQYF
V: TRBV9; size: -; J: TRBJ2-1; CDR3: CASSVGLDGHNEQFF
V: TRBV5-1; size: -; J: TRBJ2-2; CDR3: CASSLVLEGHTGELFF
V: TRBV4-3; size: -; J: TRBJ1-2; CDR3: CASSPRSGVANYGYTF
V: TRBV5-5; size: -; J: TRBJ2-7; CDR3: CASSLDGHYEQYF